This T cell receptor (beta chain) was sequenced in a study of OX40 agonist ivuxolimab in advanced cancers. For context, the study as a whole: Ivuxolimab was an agonistic, fully human IgG2 monoclonal antibody directed against OX40 (CD134), a costimulatory receptor. Intravenous ivuxolimab was administered to patients every 2 weeks at six dose levels: 0.01, 0.1, 0.3, 1.5, 3 and 10 mg/kg. Of the approximately 50 dose-escalation patients, hepatocellular carcinoma was present in 19, melanoma in approximately 15, renal cell carcinoma in 9 and head and neck cancer in 9. A male proportion of around 81% and a mean age of 60 years, ranging from roughly 23 to 79, were recorded for the dose-escalation cohort. Patients were allowed to have had prior anti-PD-1, anti-PD-L1 or anti-CTLA-4 therapy, and about 40% of the dose-escalation patients had been treated with checkpoint inhibitors. Partial responses were achieved by three dose-escalation patients, of whom one had hepatocellular carcinoma and two had cutaneous melanoma. The purpose of peripheral TCRbeta sequencing was to test whether ivuxolimab changed TCR sequence diversity and led to clonal T-cell expansion. The monotherapy dose-escalation portion (N of about 57 patients) of the phase I ivuxolimab trial is reported in the paper.

Patients with a history of autoimmune disease or receiving systemic immunosuppression were excluded from the trial. Peripheral blood for TCR sequencing was collected from all dose cohorts at baseline, on cycle 4 day 1, and on cycle 7 day 1. The samples were taken from a phase I, first-in-human, multicenter, open-label dose-escalation trial of ivuxolimab. Adults with locally advanced or metastatic melanoma, renal cell carcinoma, hepatocellular carcinoma or head and neck squamous cell carcinoma were enrolled in the trial. Before TCR sequencing, CD4+ T cells and CD8+ T cells from peripheral blood were sorted into separate populations. To sequence the TCRbeta CDR3 region, genomic DNA was isolated from the sorted cells. The immunoSEQ Assay was used to sequence the TCRbeta CDR3 regions. The table was pulled from immuneACCESS by TCRdb, which kept in-frame rearrangements only. Such tables lose some clones; where checked, under half of the loss comes from unresolved V genes, and the rest has no known cause. This sample is represented by about 110,000 clones; 90% of them were singletons. The ten largest clonotypes hold approximately 0.49% of the sample.

A note on this clone: The specificity of this receptor is unknown. Per-base quality was not reported, and no clone a single base away is much larger than it.

Trimming takes 2 bases from V and 3 bases from J, and the germline ends sit 22 bases apart. Taken from cysteine to phenylalanine, the CDR3 has 18 residues. The DNA shown is the 54-base CDR3, in frame from base 1. Sequences LNHDA (CDR1) and SQIVND (CDR2) are obtained from the germline V gene (reference sequence). Results the study describes overall, beyond this receptor: The antigen specificity of the peripheral T cells that underwent clonal expansion was not determined. Low levels of normalized T-cell clonal expansion were also seen in some patients who did not respond. Partial responders in the 0.1-3.0 mg/kg groups had among the lowest normalized peripheral clonal expansion, especially among CD8+ T cells. At doses of 0.1 to 3.0 mg/kg, clonal expansion of both CD4+ and CD8+ blood T cells was observed from baseline to week 6. On average, CD8+ T cells showed more expanded clones than CD4+ T cells after ivuxolimab.

The input for sequencing was CD4+ or CD8+ T cells sorted from blood, taken in a trial of the OX40 agonist ivuxolimab. This receptor was identified in an adult with an advanced solid tumor such as melanoma, head and neck, liver or kidney cancer. The rearranged chain carries TRBV19 and TRBJ1-1; there is no confident call for the D gene. The CDR3 has the sequence CASSIMEKGSYRDTEAFF. At the DNA level, the sequence is TGTGCCAGTAGTATAATGGAAAAGGGTTCTTACAGAGACACTGAAGCTTTCTTT.